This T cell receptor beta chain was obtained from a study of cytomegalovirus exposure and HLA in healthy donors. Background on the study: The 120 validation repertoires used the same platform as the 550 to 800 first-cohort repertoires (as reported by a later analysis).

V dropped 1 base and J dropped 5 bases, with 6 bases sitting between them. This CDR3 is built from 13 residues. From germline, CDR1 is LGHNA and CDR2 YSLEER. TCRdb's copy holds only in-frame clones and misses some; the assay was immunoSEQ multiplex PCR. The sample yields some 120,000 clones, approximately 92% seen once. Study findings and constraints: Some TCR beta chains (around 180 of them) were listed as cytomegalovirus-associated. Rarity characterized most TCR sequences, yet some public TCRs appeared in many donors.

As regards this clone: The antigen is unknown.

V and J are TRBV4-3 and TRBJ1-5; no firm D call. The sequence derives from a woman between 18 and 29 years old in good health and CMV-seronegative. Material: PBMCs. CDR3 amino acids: CASSQGRDQPQHF. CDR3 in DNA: TGCGCCAGCAGCCAAGGGAGAGATCAGCCCCAGCATTTT.